A single sample is the source of the 11 T cell receptor beta chains below, sequenced in a study of CD8+ T cells in alopecia areata. Treatment: oral pan-JAK inhibitor, 5-10 mg twice daily. TCR sequencing used cDNA made by reverse transcription of extracted RNA. Produced via immunoSEQ multiplex PCR; TCRdb's table is partial and in-frame only. The sample contains nearly 95,000 clones, around 70% of which appear only once. Sequences were derived from CD8+ T cells sorted from blood, sampled between weeks 43 and 45, from a patient treated with tofacitinib. The receptor set was obtained from a human donor with alopecia areata.

The rearrangement joins TRBV19 to TRBJ1-6; D uncertain. With 3 bases removed from V and 8 bases from J, the gap between germline ends came to 11 bases. Germline CDR1 and CDR2: LNHDA and SQIVND (reference sequence). This CDR3 has 14 amino acids. CDR3 in amino acids: CASSIWGIDSPLHF. The CDR3 nucleotides read TGTGCCAGTAGTATTTGGGGTATAGATTCACCCCTCCACTTT.

This clone occurred a few times. The chain couples TRBV12-5 to TRBJ2-2, with unresolved D. The V end was cut by 6 bases, the J end by 3 bases, with 11 bases between. This CDR3 is 14 amino acids long. Germline V gene lookup returns CDR1 LGHNT and CDR2 FRNRAP. CDR3 sequence: CASGDGPYTGELFF. For the CDR3, the DNA is TGTGCTAGTGGCGACGGGCCTTACACCGGGGAGCTGTTTTTT.

The V gene is TRBV29-1, the J gene TRBJ2-1; 9 bases are a match to TRBD2. With 4 bases clipped from V and 8 bases from J, the junction kept 6 bases outside the gene matches. This CDR3 is 13 amino acids long. Germline loops: CDR1 SQVTM, CDR2 ANQGSEA. The CDR3 DNA reads as TGCAGCGTTGCGACTAGCGGTTTGGATGAGCAGTTCTTC. The encoded protein is CSVATSGLDEQFF.

The chain joins TRBV6-6 to TRBJ2-1, with TRBD1 as a possible D gene (6 bases). CDR3 size: 15 residues. Germline V CDR1 and CDR2: MNHNY, SVGAGI (reference sequence). The V gene lost 6 bases and the J gene lost 5 bases, with 17 bases spanning the gap. CDR3 DNA: TGTGCCAGCAGCCCCGTCCAGGGGATCGACAATGAGCAGTTCTTC. It encodes CASSPVQGIDNEQFF.

The chain joins TRBV13 to TRBJ2-2; D perhaps matches TRBD1 (6 bases). V was clipped by 2 bases and J by 0 bases, with 10 bases between them. The CDR3 consists of 16 residues. Germline values: CDR1 PRHDT, CDR2 FYEKMQ (reference sequence). CDR3 protein: CASSLIGGANTGELFF. CDR3 DNA sequence: TGTGCCAGCAGCTTAATAGGGGGAGCGAACACCGGGGAGCTGTTTTTT.

This clone was detected only a few times. The gene calls are TRBV30 and TRBJ1-1; D gene unclear. The CDR3 has 12 residues. Trimming cost V 5 bases and J 5 bases, with 12 bases left between them. The germline V gene has CDR1 GTSNPN and CDR2 SVGIG (reference sequence). The CDR3 DNA sequence: TGTGCCTGGTCAGACGGACGGACTGAAGCTTTCTTT. It specifies CAWSDGRTEAFF. Using reference TRBV30 and TRBJ1-1 for the parts outside the CDR3, the full variable domain is SQTIHQWPATLVQPVGSPLSLECTVEGTSNPNLYWYRQAAGRGLQLLFYSVGIGQISSEVPQNLSASRPQDRQFILSSKKLLLSDSGFYLCAWSDGRTEAFFGQGTRLTVV.

The chain couples TRBV25-1 to TRBJ2-2; D remains ambiguous. Per the germline V gene, CDR1 is MGHDK and CDR2 is SYGVNS. The V end lost 8 bases, the J end lost 4 bases, and 2 bases lay between the germline ends. The CDR3 extends over 10 amino acids. CDR3 DNA sequence: TGTGCCAGCGGCACCGGGGAGCTGTTTTTT. It is translated as CASGTGELFF.

There are a few counts of this clone. The V gene is TRBV15, the J gene TRBJ1-5; D not certain. V was trimmed by 0 bases and J by 0 bases, leaving 6 bases between them. The V gene's germline CDR1 is LNHNV and CDR2 YYDKDF (reference sequence). CDR3 length equals 15 residues. CDR3 sequence: CATSREPNSNQPQHF. CDR3 in DNA: TGTGCCACCAGCAGAGAACCGAATAGCAATCAGCCCCAGCATTTT.

V gene TRBV11-2 combines with J gene TRBJ1-6; possibly TRBD1 for D (5 bases). The CDR3 runs to 13 residues. CDR1 and CDR2 from the germline V gene are SGHAT and FQNNGV. V lost 5 bases to trimming and J lost 8 bases, with 10 bases between them. The CDR3, as DNA: TGTGCCAGCAGCCCCATCAGGGATTCACCCCTCCACTTT. It encodes CASSPIRDSPLHF.

This clone occurred once. This chain uses TRBV13 with TRBJ1-2, with D possibly TRBD1 on 5 matching bases. This CDR3 has 13 residues. Trimming pared 2 bases from V and 9 bases from J, leaving 13 bases between. Germline V gives CDR1 PRHDT, CDR2 FYEKMQ (reference sequence). The CDR3 sequence is CASSLNSQGSYTF. CDR3 nucleotide sequence: TGTGCCAGCAGCTTAAATTCCCAGGGTAGCTACACCTTC.

The rearrangement links TRBV9 to TRBJ1-2; 7 nucleotides align to TRBD1. The CDR3 runs to 15 residues. CDR1 is SGDLS, CDR2 YYNGEE, per germline. The trim removed 3 bases at V and 8 bases at J, leaving 13 bases unmatched. The CDR3 nucleotides are TGTGCCAGCAGCGCCAAGACAGGGAGAGTTGGCGGCTACACCTTC. This encodes CASSAKTGRVGGYTF.